This paragraph reports one T cell receptor (beta chain). Its antigen is as yet unknown. Lysates of CMV-infected fibroblasts at 10 ug/mL stimulated these cells. Sorted nonresponding memory CD4+ T cells were CD40L-negative, CD69-negative, CD45RO-high. Before stimulation, PBMCs underwent CD8+ T cell depletion. With V trimmed by 5 bases and J by 8 bases, 7 bases remained unmatched. The CDR3 is 14 residues long. The germline CDR1 and CDR2 sequences are MNHEY and SVGAGI. The data originate from a study of persistence of HIV-infected CD4 T cells. Study as a whole: Blood samples, up to roughly 200 mL, came from multiple time points, except a couple of leukapheresis donors sampled once. Overall study results and limits: TCRbeta richness was lower in CMV- and Gag-responding cells than in anti-CD3/anti-CD28-responding cells.

The immunoSEQ assay was version 4, run in survey mode. The data were produced by immunoSEQ multiplex PCR, yet TCRdb's version contains in-frame clones alone and is incomplete. The sample records 25,000 to 35,000 clones, more than 75% being singletons. Specimen: CD4+ T cells sorted from PBMCs after roughly 18-hour stimulation, collected from a patient who received antiretroviral therapy. The sequence was collected from an adult woman with HIV who was CMV-seropositive. The rearrangement links TRBV6-5 to TRBJ1-4; 8 bases map to TRBD1. CDR3 loop: CASSTQGAGEKLFF. In DNA, the CDR3 is TGTGCCAGCAGTACCCAGGGGGCAGGGGAAAAACTGTTTTTT.